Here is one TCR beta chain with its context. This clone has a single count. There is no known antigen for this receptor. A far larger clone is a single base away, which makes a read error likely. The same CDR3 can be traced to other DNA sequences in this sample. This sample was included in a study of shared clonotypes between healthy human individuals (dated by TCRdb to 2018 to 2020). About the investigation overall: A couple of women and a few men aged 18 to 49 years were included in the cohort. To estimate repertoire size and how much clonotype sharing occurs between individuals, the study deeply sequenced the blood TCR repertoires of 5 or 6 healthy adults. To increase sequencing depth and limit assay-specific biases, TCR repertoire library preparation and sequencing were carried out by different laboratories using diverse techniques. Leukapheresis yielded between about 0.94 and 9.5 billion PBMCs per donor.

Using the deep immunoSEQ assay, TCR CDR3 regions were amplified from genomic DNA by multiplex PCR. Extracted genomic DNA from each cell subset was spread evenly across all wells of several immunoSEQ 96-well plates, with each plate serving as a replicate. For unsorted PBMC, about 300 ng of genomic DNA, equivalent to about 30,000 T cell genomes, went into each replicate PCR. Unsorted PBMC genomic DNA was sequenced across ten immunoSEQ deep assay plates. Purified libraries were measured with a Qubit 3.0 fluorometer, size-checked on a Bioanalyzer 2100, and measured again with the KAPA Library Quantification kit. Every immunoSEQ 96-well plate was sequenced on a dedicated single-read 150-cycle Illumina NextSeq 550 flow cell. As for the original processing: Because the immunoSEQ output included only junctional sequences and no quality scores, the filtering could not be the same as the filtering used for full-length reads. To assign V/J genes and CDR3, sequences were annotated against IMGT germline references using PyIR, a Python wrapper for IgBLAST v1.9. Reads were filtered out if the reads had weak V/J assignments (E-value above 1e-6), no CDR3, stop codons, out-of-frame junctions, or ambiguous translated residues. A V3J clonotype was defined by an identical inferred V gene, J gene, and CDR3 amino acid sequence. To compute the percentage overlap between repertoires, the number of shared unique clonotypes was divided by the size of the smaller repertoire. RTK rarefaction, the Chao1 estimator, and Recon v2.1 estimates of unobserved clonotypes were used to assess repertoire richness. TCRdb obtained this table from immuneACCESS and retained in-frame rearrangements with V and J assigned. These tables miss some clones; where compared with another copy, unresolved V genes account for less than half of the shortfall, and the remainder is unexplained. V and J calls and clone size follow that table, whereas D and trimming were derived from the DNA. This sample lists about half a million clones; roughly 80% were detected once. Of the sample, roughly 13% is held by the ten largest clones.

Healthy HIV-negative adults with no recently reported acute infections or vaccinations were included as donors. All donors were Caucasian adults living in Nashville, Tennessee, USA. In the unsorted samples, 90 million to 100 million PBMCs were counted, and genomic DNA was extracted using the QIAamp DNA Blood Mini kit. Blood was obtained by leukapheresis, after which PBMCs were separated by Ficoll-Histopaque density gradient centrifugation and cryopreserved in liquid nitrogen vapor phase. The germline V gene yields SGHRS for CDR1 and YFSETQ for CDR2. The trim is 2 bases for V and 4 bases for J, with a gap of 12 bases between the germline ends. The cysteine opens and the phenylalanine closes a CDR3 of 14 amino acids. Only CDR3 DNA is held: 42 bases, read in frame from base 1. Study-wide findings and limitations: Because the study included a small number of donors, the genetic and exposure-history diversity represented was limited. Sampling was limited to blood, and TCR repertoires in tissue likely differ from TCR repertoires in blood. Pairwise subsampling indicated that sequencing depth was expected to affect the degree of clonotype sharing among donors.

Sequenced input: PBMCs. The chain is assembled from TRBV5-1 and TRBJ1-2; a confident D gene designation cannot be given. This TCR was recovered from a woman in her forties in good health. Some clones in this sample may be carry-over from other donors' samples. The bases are TGCGCCAGCAGCTTCAACCCAGACGGCTATGGCTACACCTTC. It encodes CASSFNPDGYGYTF.